This T cell receptor (beta chain) was sequenced for a study of CD8 T cell repertoires and HIV-1 epitope variants. Study overall: Control wells had CMV/EBV/flu peptides, negative Ebola AY9, or no peptide. Epitopes were three Gag families plus Nef HW9 and YT9.

As concerns this clone: Its antigen is undetermined.

Generated by immunoSEQ multiplex PCR, the TCRdb table keeps only in-frame clones and is missing some. The sample consists of thousands of clones, 60% to 75% of them appearing once. The TCR originated in a male donor with HIV. Material for sequencing was cultured CD8+ T cells derived from PBMCs.

CDR3 protein: CASSLRRETDTQYF. In DNA, the CDR3 is TGTGCCAGCAGTTTGCGGAGGGAGACAGATACGCAGTATTTT. The V gene is TRBV28, the J gene TRBJ2-3; tentatively, D is TRBD2 (6 bases). Germline V gene lookup returns CDR1 MDHEN and CDR2 SYDVKM. This CDR3 has 14 amino acids. V gave up 3 bases and J gave up 3 bases, with 10 bases separating them.